The sequence of this T cell receptor (beta chain) was determined in a study of T cells in localized non-small cell lung cancer. General study points: Appearance in adjacent lung was seen for a median around 60 of the top 100 tumor clones. Since sequencing was restricted to only one region of the tumor, intratumor heterogeneity remains a possibility. Uninvolved adjacent lung, not tumor, had the highest T cell clonality. Overall survival was longer when the density of T cells in the blood was higher.

The data were produced by immunoSEQ multiplex PCR, yet TCRdb's version contains in-frame clones alone and is incomplete. Of about 18,000 clones in the sample, about 80% were seen once. Germline loops: CDR1 MDHEN, CDR2 SYDVKM. CDR3 size: 15 residues. The trim removed 7 bases at V and 3 bases at J, leaving 8 bases unmatched. This clone was detected once. Antigen: not known. The chain recombines TRBV28 with TRBJ2-2; 7 bases align to TRBD2. This sequence originates from a male donor at least 60 years old with stage I lung adenocarcinoma. The starting material was peripheral blood, obtained before any cancer treatment. CDR3 coding DNA: TGTGCCAGCACCTGGGGAGGGGTCCACACCGGGGAGCTGTTTTTT. Translating it yields CASTWGGVHTGELFF.